Below, 2 T cell receptor beta chains from the same sample are listed, as sequenced in a study of blood T cell repertoires in COVID-19. Clones were sequenced by immunoSEQ multiplex PCR, and TCRdb holds only the in-frame ones, with some missing. The sample yields around 390,000 clones, 87% seen once. Sequenced sample: PBMCs or T cells enriched from blood (not recorded which). All receptors derive from a woman in her 50s who had recovered from COVID-19.

As DNA, the CDR3 is TGTGCCAGCAGCTTGCGAGGTTATGTCAGGACAGAAGCTTTCTTT. Its protein is CASSLRGYVRTEAFF. The chain combines TRBV5-6 with TRBJ1-1; TRBD1 might be the D (5 bases). CDR3 length: 15 amino acids. V was shortened by 1 base and J by 8 bases, with 18 bases between the two germline ends. The germline CDR1 and CDR2 sequences are SGHDT and YYEEEE. The full variable domain, its missing parts supplied by reference TRBV5-6 and TRBJ1-1, is DAGVTQSPTHLIKTRGQQVTLRCSPKSGHDTVSWYQQALGQGPQFIFQYYEEEERQRGNFPDRFSGHQFPNYSSELNVNALLLGDSALYLCASSLRGYVRTEAFFGQGTRLTVV.

J is TRBJ1-1 and V is TRBV19; 7 positions match TRBD1. Germline V gene sequence: CDR1 LNHDA, CDR2 SQIVND (reference sequence). Trimming cost V 10 bases and J 1 base; bases outside gene matches: 9. The CDR3 loop spans 14 amino acids. As DNA, the CDR3 is TGTGCCACCAGATCGACAGGGAGGAACACTGAAGCTTTCTTT. This sequence encodes CATRSTGRNTEAFF.